This T cell receptor beta chain was found in a study of T cell changes during pregnancy in multiple sclerosis. Trimming shortened V by 0 bases and J by 8 bases, and 11 bases separated the two germline ends. CDR3 length: 14 residues. Per germline, CDR1 SGHAT and CDR2 FQNNGV. Profiling relied on immunoSEQ multiplex PCR, and the TCRdb table lists in-frame clones only, not all of them. Among 45,000 or so clones listed, approximately 96% were seen once. The chain is built from TRBV11-2 and TRBJ2-1; D is possibly TRBD2 (6 bases). This receptor was identified in a female donor with multiple sclerosis, enrolled in a pregnancy study. The sample was peripheral blood, taken in the second trimester of pregnancy. The CDR3 reads CASSLDRRGDEQFF. CDR3 nucleotide sequence: TGTGCCAGCAGCTTAGATAGGCGGGGCGATGAGCAGTTCTTC.